This T cell receptor beta chain was recorded in a study of CD8 T cells in ankylosing spondylitis. Whole-study findings and limits: In the blood and synovial fluid of reactive arthritis, some motif variants had been previously reported.

Making the TCR beta libraries involved quantitative 5'-RACE with molecular barcodes. TCRdb processed the 5' RACE reads anew with MiXCR; each CDR3 protein has one entry. The sample has roughly 180,000 distinct CDR3 sequences; around 13% are singletons. This clonotype has more than one count but fewer than ten. Antigen unknown. V was clipped by 0 bases and J by 5 bases, with 10 bases between them. There are 14 residues in the CDR3. Germline loops: CDR1 MGHRA, CDR2 YSYEKL. The TCR comes from a male donor with ankylosing spondylitis or in good health (not recorded which). The chain uses TRBV4-1 and TRBJ2-5; unclear D gene. Material for sequencing was blood, either unsorted or a sorted T cell fraction (not recorded which). The CDR3 bases are TGCGCCAGCAGCCAAGACGGACCTCGGGAGACCCAGTACTTC. Translation: CASSQDGPRETQYF.